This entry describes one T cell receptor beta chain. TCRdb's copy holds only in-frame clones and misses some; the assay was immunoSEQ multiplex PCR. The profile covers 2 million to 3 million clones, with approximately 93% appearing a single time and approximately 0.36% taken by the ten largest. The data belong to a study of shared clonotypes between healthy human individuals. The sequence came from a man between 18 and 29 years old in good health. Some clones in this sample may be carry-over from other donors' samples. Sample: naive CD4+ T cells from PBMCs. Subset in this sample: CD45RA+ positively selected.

This CDR3 reads CASSWAGRYNEQFF. Here the CDR3 DNA reads TGTGCCAGCAGTTGGGCCGGGAGATACAATGAGCAGTTCTTC. The chain employs TRBV28 and TRBJ2-1, with D possibly matching TRBD2 (6 bases). From germline, CDR1 is MDHEN and CDR2 SYDVKM. The CDR3 length is 14 residues. The V and J ends lost 4 bases and 4 bases respectively, with 11 bases between them. Together with reference TRBV28 and TRBJ2-1, the CDR3 gives the full variable domain: DVKVTQSSRYLVKRTGEKVFLECVQDMDHENMFWYRQDPGLGLRLIYFSYDVKMKEKGDIPEGYSVSREKKERFSLILESASTNQTSMYLCASSWAGRYNEQFFGPGTRLTVL.